The 27 T cell receptor beta chains in this list originate from one sample, sequenced in a study of T cell clones after liver transplantation. Method: immunoSEQ multiplex PCR; TCRdb's copy keeps in-frame clones and lacks some. The table shows roughly 56,000 clones, with roughly 70% occurring only once. This material consisted of CD4+ T cells from blood, taken more than 52 months after liver transplant. These receptors were taken from a human patient who received a liver transplant. Some T cells may have originated in the graft donor.

This sequence joins TRBV28 and TRBJ2-7; D is possibly TRBD2 (7 bases). Trimming stripped 8 bases from V and 4 bases from J, with 12 bases between. The CDR3 runs to 12 residues. From germline, CDR1 is MDHEN and CDR2 SYDVKM. The CDR3 DNA reads TGTGCCAGCTCGGGGGGCTGGTACGAGCAGTACTTC. Its protein is CASSGGWYEQYF.

The chain links TRBV18 to TRBJ1-5; D not resolved. The CDR3 consists of 14 residues. Trimming took off 5 bases at V and 3 bases at J, with 11 bases between the two ends. Per the germline V gene, CDR1 is KGHSH and CDR2 is LQKENI. CDR3 residues: CASSKDGDNQPQHF. CDR3 nucleotide sequence: TGTGCCAGCTCAAAGGACGGTGACAATCAGCCCCAGCATTTT.

This clone occurred a few times. The rearrangement uses TRBV6-1 and TRBJ2-4; D possibly corresponds to TRBD1 (6 bases). Germline CDR1 MNHNS, CDR2 SASEGT. The CDR3 consists of 18 residues. V was cut by 0 bases and J by 0 bases, with 15 bases left in between. The CDR3, as DNA: TGTGCCAGCAGTGAAGCGGGACACGGAATAGTAGCCAAAAACATTCAGTACTTC. Encoded protein: CASSEAGHGIVAKNIQYF.

The rearrangement uses TRBV9 and TRBJ2-6; 14 nucleotides line up with TRBD2. The CDR3 is 19 residues long. After removal of 3 bases from V and 0 bases from J, the junction contained 5 bases not matched to a gene. Germline CDR1 and CDR2: SGDLS and YYNGEE. The CDR3 nucleotides read TGTGCCAGCAGCGGGACTAGCGGGGGGAAGAGCTCTGGGGCCAACGTCCTGACTTTC. Amino acid sequence: CASSGTSGGKSSGANVLTF.

The chain couples TRBV28 to TRBJ1-5, with D tentatively TRBD1 (6 bases). CDR1 MDHEN and CDR2 SYDVKM come from the germline V gene. The V end was cut by 3 bases, the J end by 3 bases, with 12 bases between. The CDR3 has 15 amino acids. CDR3 DNA sequence: TGTGCCAGCAGTTTCGCGGACAGACCCAATCAGCCCCAGCATTTT. This codes for CASSFADRPNQPQHF.

A few counts support this clone. This chain uses TRBV5-4 with TRBJ1-1; 7 bases are shared with TRBD1. CDR3 length: 16 amino acids. The germline V gene encodes CDR1 SGHNT and CDR2 YYREEE (reference sequence). J gave up 4 bases and V 3 bases, and 12 bases lay outside the gene matches. The CDR3 DNA follows: TGTGCCAGCAGCTCCAGGGGGAGGGAAATGGGCACTGAAGCTTTCTTT. The encoded protein is CASSSRGREMGTEAFF.

The chain uses TRBV7-6 and TRBJ2-7; D uncertain. The CDR3 length is 12 residues. V gave up 5 bases and J gave up 5 bases, with 10 bases separating them. The germline V gene encodes CDR1 SGHVS and CDR2 FNYEAQ. The CDR3 nucleotides read TGTGCCAGCAGCCCCCGTTTCCACGAGCAGTACTTC. Its translation: CASSPRFHEQYF. The whole variable domain, filled in from reference TRBV7-6 and TRBJ2-7, reads GAGVSQSPRYKVTKRGQDVALRCDPISGHVSLYWYRQALGQGPEFLTYFNYEAQQDKSGLPNDRFSAERPEGSISTLTIQRTEQRDSAMYRCASSPRFHEQYFGPGTRLTVT.

This chain joins TRBV4-2 and TRBJ2-3; TRBD2 matches at 9 bases. The V gene end was trimmed by 4 bases and the J gene end by 2 bases; junction bases not matched to a gene: 4. Per germline, CDR1 LGHNA and CDR2 YNFKEQ. This CDR3 has 15 residues. Here the CDR3 DNA reads TGTGCCAGCAGCCCGCAGCGGGGGGCCACAGATACGCAGTATTTT. This codes for CASSPQRGATDTQYF.

The chain carries TRBV7-8 and TRBJ1-3; D is uncertain. V lost 4 bases and J lost 10, with 11 bases in between. The CDR3 totals 12 residues. Germline V lookup: CDR1 SGHVS, CDR2 FQNEAQ. The CDR3 sequence is CASSSGYETIYF. CDR3 nucleotide sequence: TGTGCCAGCAGCTCCGGATACGAGACCATATATTTT.

This clone was seen a handful of times. CDR3 coding DNA: TGTGCCAGCAGTTACTCGAGGGGTGGAGAGACCCAGTACTTC. It is translated as CASSYSRGGETQYF. The chain is built from TRBV6-6 and TRBJ2-5, with D perhaps given as TRBD1 or TRBD2 (5 bases each). The germline V gene encodes CDR1 MNHNY and CDR2 SVGAGI (reference sequence). The V gene lost 0 bases and the J gene lost 4 bases, with 9 bases spanning the gap. The CDR3 is 14 residues long.

The gene calls are TRBV7-2 and TRBJ1-3; the D is unclear. From germline, CDR1 is SGHTA and CDR2 FQGNSA. Trimming removed 3 bases from V and 4 bases from J, with 13 bases in between. This CDR3 region has 15 residues. DNA of the CDR3: TGTGCCAGCAGCTTTGGACCCGAGGCCGGAAACACCATATATTTT. It specifies CASSFGPEAGNTIYF.

The chain links TRBV20-1 to TRBJ2-7; D is uncertain. This CDR3 spans 11 amino acids. Trimming removed 6 bases from V and 3 bases from J, with 9 bases in between. Germline V gene data show CDR1 as DFQATT and CDR2 as SNEGSKA (reference sequence). The CDR3 DNA reads TGCAGTGCCATTAACGTCTACGAGCAGTACTTC. This gives the protein CSAINVYEQYF.

The rearrangement joins TRBV30 to TRBJ2-2; 11 bases map to TRBD1. CDR3 size: 16 residues. Germline values: CDR1 GTSNPN, CDR2 SVGIG (reference sequence). Germline trimming cut 3 bases from V and 8 bases from J; bases unmatched to any gene: 11. DNA of the CDR3: TGTGCCTGGAGACCGAAAGGGGACAGGGGGAGTGGGGAGCTGTTTTTT. It yields the protein CAWRPKGDRGSGELFF.

V gene TRBV29-1 combines with J gene TRBJ1-1, with 8 bases matching TRBD1. V lost 7 bases to trimming and J lost 5 bases; unmatched junction nucleotides: 12. This CDR3 spans 14 amino acids. Germline CDR1 reads SQVTM; CDR2 reads ANQGSEA. The CDR3 DNA follows: TGCAGCGCCACGGACAGGGCCCGGGGGACTGAAGCTTTCTTT. This translates into CSATDRARGTEAFF.

The chain couples TRBV28 to TRBJ1-5; 11 nucleotides align to TRBD1. The germline gives CDR1 MDHEN, CDR2 SYDVKM. After removal of 5 bases from V and 1 base from J, the junction contained 4 bases not matched to a gene. The CDR3 runs to 16 residues. CDR3 bases: TGTGCCAGCAGTCGGACAGGGGGCATAAGCAATCAGCCCCAGCATTTT. Translated: CASSRTGGISNQPQHF.

V is TRBV6-6 and J is TRBJ1-5; a possible D gene is TRBD1 (6 bases). Trimming took 8 bases from V and 7 from J, leaving 15 bases between them. The V gene's germline CDR1 is MNHNY and CDR2 SVGAGI (reference sequence). This CDR3 region has 13 residues. The chain's CDR3 is CASGLTGFQPQHF. CDR3 DNA: TGTGCCAGCGGATTGACAGGCTTCCAGCCCCAGCATTTT.

This clone has a handful of counts. This chain joins TRBV19 and TRBJ2-6; TRBD1 matches 7 bases. Trimming at V came to 1 base and at J to 0 bases, leaving 3 bases not matched to a gene. This CDR3 has 17 residues. Per germline, CDR1 LNHDA and CDR2 SQIVND (reference sequence). CDR3 residues: CASSIGQGVSGANVLTF. For the CDR3, the DNA is TGTGCCAGTAGTATAGGGCAGGGGGTCTCTGGGGCCAACGTCCTGACTTTC.

The gene calls are TRBV5-1 and TRBJ1-1; no reliable D call. The CDR3 runs to 14 residues. Trimming left V 1 base short and J 0 bases short, with 7 bases between. The germline V gene encodes CDR1 SGHRS and CDR2 YFSETQ. CDR3 protein: CASSLTVMNTEAFF. DNA for the CDR3: TGCGCCAGCAGCTTGACGGTTATGAACACTGAAGCTTTCTTT.

For the CDR3, the DNA is TGCGCCAGCACCCAGGACCCAGCGGGGGGCTACGAGCAGTACTTC. This encodes CASTQDPAGGYEQYF. The chain uses TRBV5-1 and TRBJ2-7; 9 nucleotides match TRBD2. Trimming cost V 6 bases and J 3 bases; bases outside gene matches: 10. This CDR3 contains 15 residues. Germline CDR1 reads SGHRS; CDR2 reads YFSETQ.

This clone was counted once. The rearrangement joins TRBV5-8 to TRBJ1-4, with unresolved D. The V end was cut by 4 bases, the J end by 3 bases, with 22 bases between. Germline V gene lookup returns CDR1 SGHTS and CDR2 YDEGEE. The CDR3 loop spans 18 amino acids. DNA for the CDR3: TGTGCCAGCAGCGGATGGGCGGGCCTCGGAGGGTCTAATGAAAAACTGTTTTTT. This sequence encodes CASSGWAGLGGSNEKLFF.

This clone occurred many times. The same CDR3 also results from other DNA sequences found in this sample. J is TRBJ1-3 and V is TRBV6-5, with 9 bases lining up with TRBD1. The J segment lost 3 bases and the V segment lost 0 bases, leaving 3 bases of the junction unmatched. The CDR3 runs to 16 residues. Germline loops: CDR1 MNHEY, CDR2 SVGAGI. CDR3 bases: TGTGCCAGCAGTTACTCGGGACAGGGATATGGAAACACCATATATTTT. Translation gives CASSYSGQGYGNTIYF.

The V call is TRBV29-1, the J call TRBJ1-1; 7 bases fit TRBD1. V trimming: 5 bases; J trimming: 1 base; junction bases outside the gene matches: 4. CDR3 length equals 13 residues. Germline values: CDR1 SQVTM, CDR2 ANQGSEA. As DNA, the CDR3 is TGCAGCGTTACAGGGGCGACGAACACTGAAGCTTTCTTT. Encoded protein: CSVTGATNTEAFF.

V is TRBV2 and J is TRBJ2-3, with 10 bases aligning to TRBD1. The CDR3 is 15 residues long. Germline V CDR1 and CDR2: SNHLY, FYNNEI. Trimming took 6 bases from V and 3 from J; bases not matched to a gene: 6. The CDR3 loop reads CASSVDRGRTDTQYF. The CDR3 coding sequence is TGTGCCAGCAGCGTGGACAGGGGGAGAACAGATACGCAGTATTTT. The variable domain in full, completed from reference TRBV2 and TRBJ2-3, reads EPEVTQTPSHQVTQMGQEVILRCVPISNHLYFYWYRQILGQKVEFLVSFYNNEISEKSEIFDDQFSVERPDGSNFTLKIRSTKLEDSAMYFCASSVDRGRTDTQYFGPGTRLTVL.

The chain links TRBV7-9 to TRBJ1-1, with D perhaps TRBD1 (6 bases). CDR3 length equals 14 residues. Germline V gene sequence: CDR1 SEHNR, CDR2 FQNEAQ (reference sequence). Trimming took 1 base from V and 7 from J, leaving 13 bases between them. The CDR3 loop is CASSLGPGDFEAFF. The DNA for the CDR3 is TGTGCCAGCAGCTTAGGTCCAGGGGATTTTGAAGCTTTCTTT. Variable domain in full (rest from reference TRBV7-9 and TRBJ1-1): DTGVSQNPRHKITKRGQNVTFRCDPISEHNRLYWYRQTLGQGPEFLTYFQNEAQLEKSRLLSDRFSAERPKGSFSTLEIQRTEQGDSAMYLCASSLGPGDFEAFFGQGTRLTVV.

This clone appeared a few times. This chain links TRBV7-3 with TRBJ2-7; D perhaps matches TRBD2 (7 bases). The CDR3 totals 15 residues. Germline assignment: CDR1 SGHTA and CDR2 FQGTGA. V lost 0 bases and J lost 3, with 12 bases in between. The CDR3 here is CASSLTAGANYEQYF. CDR3 nucleotides: TGTGCCAGCAGCTTAACCGCGGGGGCCAACTACGAGCAGTACTTC.

The V and J genes are TRBV6-5 and TRBJ1-4; 7 bases line up with TRBD1. Germline V gene data show CDR1 as MNHEY and CDR2 as SVGAGI. The CDR3 is 15 amino acids. V shed 6 bases, J shed 3 bases, and the junction held 7 bases outside the gene matches. CDR3 sequence (DNA): TGTGCCAGCAGCTACGGGGGACAGCCTAATGAAAAACTGTTTTTT. This gives the protein CASSYGGQPNEKLFF.

The chain employs TRBV29-1 and TRBJ1-2; 9 bases agree with TRBD1. This CDR3 has 17 residues. CDR1 SQVTM and CDR2 ANQGSEA come from the germline V gene. Trimming removed 5 bases from V and 8 bases from J; junction bases left unmatched: 21. Here the CDR3 DNA reads TGCAGCGTTTCCCATGGGACAGGGCCTTCCGGGAGGGGCGGCTACACCTTC. Translated, it gives CSVSHGTGPSGRGGYTF. Full variable domain (remainder filled in from reference TRBV29-1 and TRBJ1-2): SAVISQKPSRDICQRGTSLTIQCQVDSQVTMMFWYRQQPGQSLTLIATANQGSEATYESGFVIDKFPISRPNLTFSTLTVSNMSPEDSSIYLCSVSHGTGPSGRGGYTFGSGTRLTVV.